These 20 T cell receptor beta chains were sequenced from one sample in a study of T cell responses to AZD1222 COVID-19 vaccine. The assay was immunoSEQ multiplex PCR, and TCRdb's table has in-frame clones only and misses some. Here the sample spans under 150,000 clones, roughly 91% being singletons. Sequencing was performed on peripheral blood, taken 28 days after the second AZD1222 dose. Receptor source: an adult who received the AZD1222 COVID-19 vaccine.

This clone was counted once. The chain combines TRBV6-1 with TRBJ1-2; D call uncertain. Germline lookup yields CDR1 MNHNS and CDR2 SASEGT. This CDR3 is 13 amino acids long. With 2 bases removed from V and 3 bases from J, the gap between germline ends came to 7 bases. CDR3 DNA sequence: TGTGCCAGCAGTGAATGGATGGACTATGGCTACACCTTC. This gives the protein CASSEWMDYGYTF.

The chain uses TRBV5-1 and TRBJ2-1, with D possibly matching TRBD2 (6 bases). Trimming removed 0 bases from V and 3 bases from J, with 7 bases in between. Germline-derived CDR1 and CDR2 are SGHRS and YFSETQ. CDR3 length equals 14 residues. Here the CDR3 reads CASSLGGLYNEQFF. The CDR3 DNA follows: TGCGCCAGCAGCTTGGGGGGACTCTACAATGAGCAGTTCTTC.

This sequence joins TRBV3-1 (or the pseudogene TRBV3-2) and TRBJ2-3; D remains ambiguous. The CDR3 is 17 residues long. Between the trimmed V and J ends, which lost 0 bases and 6 bases, there was a span of 19 bases. The germline gives CDR1 LGHDT, CDR2 YNNKEL (reference sequence). The chain's CDR3 is CASSQDKGNRNWDTQYF. The CDR3 coding sequence is TGTGCCAGCAGCCAAGATAAGGGTAATAGAAACTGGGATACGCAGTATTTT.

The rearrangement uses TRBV5-5 and TRBJ1-6; D remains ambiguous. Germline CDR1 SGHKS, CDR2 YYEKEE (reference sequence). Trimming took off 5 bases at V and 0 bases at J, with 12 bases between the two ends. The CDR3 extends over 16 amino acids. The CDR3: CASSSQLSSYNSPLHF. The CDR3 coding sequence is TGTGCCAGCAGTTCACAACTAAGCTCCTATAATTCACCCCTCCACTTT.

The V and J genes are TRBV9 and TRBJ1-3, with TRBD1 matching over 7 bases. The ends lost 7 bases at V and 8 bases at J; junction bases unmatched: 12. CDR3 length: 14 residues. Germline V gene lookup returns CDR1 SGDLS and CDR2 YYNGEE. CDR3 DNA: TGTGCCAGCGGCCGGGACAGCAAGGATCACACCATATATTTT. Its protein is CASGRDSKDHTIYF.

This chain joins TRBV7-8 and TRBJ2-7, with TRBD2 identical over 10 bases. CDR1 SGHVS and CDR2 FQNEAQ come from the germline V gene. V dropped 2 bases and J dropped 5; count of bases not matched to a gene: 6. The CDR3 runs 15 residues. CDR3 sequence reads: CASSLISGRAHEQYF. CDR3 nucleotides: TGTGCCAGCAGCTTAATCAGCGGGAGGGCCCACGAGCAGTACTTC.

The J gene is TRBJ2-1, the V gene TRBV7-2, with a tentative D call TRBD2 (5 bases). The V and J ends lost 1 base and 0 bases respectively, with 7 bases between them. Germline V CDR1 and CDR2: SGHTA, FQGNSA. This CDR3 is built from 15 residues. CDR3 region: CASSLGESSYNEQFF. CDR3 DNA: TGTGCCAGCAGCTTAGGGGAGAGCTCCTACAATGAGCAGTTCTTC.

The rearrangement joins TRBV5-1 to TRBJ1-1; D ambiguous. V was trimmed by 0 bases and J by 3 bases, leaving 3 bases between them. CDR3 size: 12 residues. Germline V gives CDR1 SGHRS, CDR2 YFSETQ. The CDR3 DNA reads as TGCGCCAGCAGCTTGGACCACACTGAAGCTTTCTTT. Translated, it gives CASSLDHTEAFF.

This clone was found once. The chain has TRBV19 and TRBJ2-7; 8 bases match TRBD1. From germline, CDR1 is LNHDA and CDR2 SQIVND (reference sequence). The V and J ends lost 0 bases and 5 bases, in that order; junction bases with no gene match: 9. CDR3 length equals 16 residues. The CDR3 region has the DNA TGTGCCAGTAGTATAGAAAGGCGACAGGGGCGCCACGAGCAGTACTTC. Protein sequence: CASSIERRQGRHEQYF.

The chain uses TRBV6-5 and TRBJ1-6, with unresolved D. V shed 5 bases and J shed 7 bases, with 9 bases lying between them. From germline, CDR1 is MNHEY and CDR2 SVGAGI. This CDR3 contains 13 residues. CDR3 bases: TGTGCCAGCAGTATAAGGCTAAATTCACCCCTCCACTTT. Translated, it gives CASSIRLNSPLHF.

The V gene is TRBV3-1 (or the pseudogene TRBV3-2), the J gene TRBJ1-6; 7 nucleotides line up with TRBD1. CDR3 length: 19 amino acids. V shed 5 bases and J 6 bases; nucleotides not matched to a gene: 19. In germline, CDR1 is LGHDT, CDR2 YNNKEL (reference sequence). The CDR3 DNA follows: TGTGCCAGCAGCGCGACAGGGAAAGCACTTGGAAGGACTAATTCACCCCTCCACTTT. This gives the protein CASSATGKALGRTNSPLHF.

The chain is built from TRBV6-4 and TRBJ2-3; 9 bases are a match to TRBD1. V dropped 8 bases and J dropped 0; count of bases not matched to a gene: 6. The germline gives CDR1 MRHNA, CDR2 SNTAGT. CDR3 length: 15 amino acids. The CDR3 protein is CASGAGTGSTDTQYF. The DNA for the CDR3 is TGTGCCAGCGGCGCCGGGACAGGGAGCACAGATACGCAGTATTTT.

This sequence joins TRBV9 and TRBJ2-7, with D uncertain. Germline CDR1 SGDLS, CDR2 YYNGEE. The length of the CDR3 is 13 residues. Trimming took 0 bases from V and 3 from J, leaving 7 bases between them. CDR3 region: CASSVDAGYEQYF. The CDR3 DNA follows: TGTGCCAGCAGCGTAGATGCAGGCTACGAGCAGTACTTC.

This rearrangement joins TRBV5-1 to TRBJ1-2, with TRBD1 matching 8 bases. With V trimmed by 3 bases and J by 10 bases, 2 bases remained unmatched. CDR3 length: 11 residues. The germline CDR1 and CDR2 sequences are SGHRS and YFSETQ. The CDR3 coding sequence is TGCGCCAGCAGCTGGGGACAGGCCTACACCTTC. Translated: CASSWGQAYTF.

This chain links TRBV11-2 with TRBJ1-1, with D unresolved. CDR3 length equals 16 residues. V lost 0 bases, J lost 5 bases, and 16 bases lay in between. CDR1 and CDR2 (germline): SGHAT, FQNNGV. The CDR3 coding sequence is TGTGCCAGCAGCTTAGAGGCGAATGGAAATCGTACTGAAGCTTTCTTT. Residues: CASSLEANGNRTEAFF.

This chain connects TRBV7-2 to TRBJ1-2, with TRBD1 matching 9 bases. Germline V gene sequence: CDR1 SGHTA, CDR2 FQGNSA. The CDR3 covers 14 residues. V shed 3 bases and J 7 bases; nucleotides not matched to a gene: 6. The CDR3 region is CASSFGQGKTGYTF. The CDR3 region has the DNA TGTGCCAGCAGCTTCGGACAGGGGAAAACTGGCTACACCTTC.

Of note for this clone: At the DNA level, this CDR3 is encoded by other sequences in the same sample as well. This chain joins TRBV3-1 (or the pseudogene TRBV3-2) and TRBJ2-3, with D maybe TRBD1 (5 bases). Trimming stripped 5 bases from V and 0 bases from J, with 6 bases between. The CDR3 contains 13 residues. From germline, CDR1 is LGHDT and CDR2 YNNKEL (reference sequence). This chain's CDR3 is CASSRGSTDTQYF. The CDR3 DNA reads TGTGCCAGCAGCAGGGGTAGCACAGATACGCAGTATTTT.

V gene TRBV3-1 (or the pseudogene TRBV3-2) combines with J gene TRBJ2-1, with 10 bases matching TRBD2. Looked up from germline, CDR1 is LGHDT and CDR2 is YNNKEL (reference sequence). This CDR3 has 16 residues. Trimming removed 4 bases from V and 3 bases from J; junction bases left unmatched: 6. The CDR3 coding sequence is TGTGCCAGCAGCCCAAGGACTAGCGGCCTCTACAATGAGCAGTTCTTC. Translating it yields CASSPRTSGLYNEQFF.

The V and J genes are TRBV4-1 and TRBJ1-6; no definite D call. This CDR3 has 13 amino acids. Germline values: CDR1 MGHRA, CDR2 YSYEKL. Trimming left V 1 base short and J 5 bases short, with 3 bases between. CDR3 nucleotide sequence: TGCGCCAGCAGCCAAGTGGATAATTCACCCCTCCACTTT. This gives the protein CASSQVDNSPLHF.

Note on this clone: The same CDR3 is also encoded by other DNA sequences in this sample. The rearrangement links TRBV18 to TRBJ1-1; a possible D gene is TRBD1 (5 bases). V was pared by 1 base and J by 2 bases, with 11 bases between. CDR1 is KGHSH and CDR2 is LQKENI in the germline V gene. The CDR3 totals 15 residues. In nucleotides, the CDR3 is TGTGCCAGCTCACCACTGTCCGGGACTAACACTGAAGCTTTCTTT. It is translated as CASSPLSGTNTEAFF.